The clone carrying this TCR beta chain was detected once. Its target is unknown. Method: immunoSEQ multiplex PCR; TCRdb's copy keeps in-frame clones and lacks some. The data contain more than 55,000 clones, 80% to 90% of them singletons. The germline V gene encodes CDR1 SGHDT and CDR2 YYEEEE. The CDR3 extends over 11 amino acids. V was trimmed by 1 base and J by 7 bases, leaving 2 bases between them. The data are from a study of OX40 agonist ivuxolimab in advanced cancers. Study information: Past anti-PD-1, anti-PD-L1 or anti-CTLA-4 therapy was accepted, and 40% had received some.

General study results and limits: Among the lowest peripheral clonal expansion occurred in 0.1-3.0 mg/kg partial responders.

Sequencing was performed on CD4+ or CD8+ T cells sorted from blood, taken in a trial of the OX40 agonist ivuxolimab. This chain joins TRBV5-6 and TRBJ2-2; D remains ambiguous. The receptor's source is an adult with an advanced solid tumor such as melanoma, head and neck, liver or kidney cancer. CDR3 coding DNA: TGTGCCAGCAGCTTGCTCGGGGAGCTGTTTTTT. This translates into CASSLLGELFF.